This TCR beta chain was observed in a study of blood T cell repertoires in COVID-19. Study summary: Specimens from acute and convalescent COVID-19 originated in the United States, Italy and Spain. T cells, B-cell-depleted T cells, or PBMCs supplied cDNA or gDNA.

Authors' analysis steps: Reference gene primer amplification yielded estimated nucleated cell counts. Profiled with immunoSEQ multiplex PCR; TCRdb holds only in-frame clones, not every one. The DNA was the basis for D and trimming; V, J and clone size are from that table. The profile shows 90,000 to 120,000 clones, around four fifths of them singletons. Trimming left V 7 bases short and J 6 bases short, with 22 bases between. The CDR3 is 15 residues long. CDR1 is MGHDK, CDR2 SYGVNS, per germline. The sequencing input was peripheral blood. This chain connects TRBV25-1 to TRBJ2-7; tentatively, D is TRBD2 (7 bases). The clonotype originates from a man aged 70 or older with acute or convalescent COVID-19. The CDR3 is CASTRSGGGGGEQYF. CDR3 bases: TGTGCCAGCACCAGGAGCGGTGGGGGAGGGGGCGAGCAGTACTTC.